The 8 T cell receptor beta chains listed next were all sequenced from one sample in a study of radiotherapy plus CTLA-4 blockade in lung cancer. The method was immunoSEQ multiplex PCR; TCRdb's version includes in-frame clones alone and lacks a portion of them. The repertoire holds 75,000 to 100,000 clones, about 91% seen once, with 4% to 6% in the top ten. Material: peripheral blood, obtained from a patient treated with radiotherapy plus ipilimumab. The receptors shown here come from a human donor with non-small cell lung cancer that progressed on radiotherapy plus ipilimumab.

For the CDR3, the DNA is TGCGCCAGCAGCTTTCTCTCGCGAGGGTACGAGCAGTACTTC. This sequence encodes CASSFLSRGYEQYF. The chain recombines TRBV5-1 with TRBJ2-7; perhaps TRBD2 as D (5 bases). CDR1 is SGHRS and CDR2 is YFSETQ in the germline V gene. The CDR3 contains 14 residues. The germline V and J ends were trimmed by 2 bases and 4 bases, with 13 bases remaining between them.

The rearrangement links TRBV2 to TRBJ2-5; no firm D call. Germline V lookup: CDR1 SNHLY, CDR2 FYNNEI. Trimming stripped 6 bases from V and 5 bases from J, with 10 bases between. The CDR3 is made up of 12 amino acids. In DNA, the CDR3 is TGTGCCAGCAGCACGCATACGGAGACCCAGTACTTC. Amino acid sequence: CASSTHTETQYF.

This clone was seen only once. The chain links TRBV19 to TRBJ1-4; perhaps TRBD1 as D (5 bases). The CDR3 runs 15 residues. Germline V gene lookup returns CDR1 LNHDA and CDR2 SQIVND (reference sequence). Trimming took off 5 bases at V and 6 bases at J, with 16 bases between the two ends. Written as DNA, the CDR3 is TGTGCCAGTAGTCCCCCGGGGCTAGGGGATGAAAAACTGTTTTTT. This translates into CASSPPGLGDEKLFF.

The gene calls are TRBV10-1 and TRBJ2-7; the D is unclear. The V end was cut by 2 bases, the J end by 4 bases, with 12 bases between. The CDR3 runs to 14 residues. CDR1 and CDR2 (germline): WNHNN, SYGVQD (reference sequence). Written as DNA, the CDR3 is TGCGCCAGCAGTGAGAACTCCAAAGGGTACGAGCAGTACTTC. Protein: CASSENSKGYEQYF.

The rearrangement links TRBV6-6 to TRBJ1-2, with 7 bases identical to TRBD1. V trimming: 6 bases; J trimming: 8 bases; junction bases outside the gene matches: 9. Germline CDR1 and CDR2: MNHNY and SVGAGI (reference sequence). This CDR3 is 13 amino acids long. This chain's CDR3 is CASSPGTANGYTF. The CDR3 coding sequence is TGTGCCAGCAGCCCCGGGACAGCGAACGGCTACACCTTC.

V is TRBV5-1 and J is TRBJ1-1; D remains unclear. The CDR3 has 15 amino acids. Trimming removed 0 bases at V and 4 bases at J, with 13 bases between. CDR1 is SGHRS and CDR2 is YFSETQ in the germline V gene. The CDR3 region has the DNA TGCGCCAGCAGCTTGGCATGGGCACCTAGCACTGAAGCTTTCTTT. It encodes CASSLAWAPSTEAFF.

This chain connects TRBV7-9 to TRBJ2-2; D is undetermined. This CDR3 is 11 amino acids long. Germline CDR1 is SEHNR and CDR2 is FQNEAQ (reference sequence). Trimming removed 6 bases at V and 5 bases at J, with 4 bases between. The CDR3 region is CASSRTGELFF. Written as DNA, the CDR3 is TGTGCCAGCAGTAGGACCGGGGAGCTGTTTTTT.

This chain joins TRBV7-2 and TRBJ2-7, with D unresolved. Germline V gives CDR1 SGHTA, CDR2 FQGNSA. This CDR3 has 13 residues. V shed 5 bases and J shed 1 base, with 9 bases lying between them. CDR3 nucleotides: TGTGCCAGCAGCCTCCAGACTTCCTACGAGCAGTACTTC. It is translated as CASSLQTSYEQYF.